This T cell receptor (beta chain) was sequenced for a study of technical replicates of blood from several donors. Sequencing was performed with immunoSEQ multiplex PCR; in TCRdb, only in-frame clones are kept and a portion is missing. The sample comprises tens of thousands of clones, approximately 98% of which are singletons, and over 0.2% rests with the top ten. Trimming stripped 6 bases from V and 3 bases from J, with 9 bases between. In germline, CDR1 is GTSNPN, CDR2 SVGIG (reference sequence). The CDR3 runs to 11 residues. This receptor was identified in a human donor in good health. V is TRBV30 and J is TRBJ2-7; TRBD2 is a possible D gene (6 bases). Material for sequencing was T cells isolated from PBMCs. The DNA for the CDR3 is TGTGCCTGTTCGACTAGCTACGAGCAGTACTTC. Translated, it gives CACSTSYEQYF.